This TCR beta chain emerged from a study of human T cells and chemical hapten exposure. One entry per CDR3 protein, called by TCRdb with MiXCR from the RACE reads. The sample lists about 64,000 distinct CDR3 sequences; about 11% were seen once. CDR3 size: 11 residues. The V gene lost 9 bases and the J gene lost 3 bases, with 6 bases spanning the gap. Germline V gives CDR1 SNHLY, CDR2 FYNNEI. As for time point: pre-sensitization, week 0. The treatment was: therapeutic diphenylcyclopropenone sensitization with weekly scalp DPC. The J gene is TRBJ2-1, the V gene TRBV2; D ambiguous. The sequence was obtained from a woman aged 35 to 49 with alopecia areata. Some clones in this sample may be carry-over from other donors' samples. Source: whole blood, taken in connection with sensitization to the hapten diphenylcyclopropenone (DPC). The CDR3 nucleotides read TGTGCCAGTTCGGGCTACAATGAGCAGTTCTTC. Protein sequence: CASSGYNEQFF.